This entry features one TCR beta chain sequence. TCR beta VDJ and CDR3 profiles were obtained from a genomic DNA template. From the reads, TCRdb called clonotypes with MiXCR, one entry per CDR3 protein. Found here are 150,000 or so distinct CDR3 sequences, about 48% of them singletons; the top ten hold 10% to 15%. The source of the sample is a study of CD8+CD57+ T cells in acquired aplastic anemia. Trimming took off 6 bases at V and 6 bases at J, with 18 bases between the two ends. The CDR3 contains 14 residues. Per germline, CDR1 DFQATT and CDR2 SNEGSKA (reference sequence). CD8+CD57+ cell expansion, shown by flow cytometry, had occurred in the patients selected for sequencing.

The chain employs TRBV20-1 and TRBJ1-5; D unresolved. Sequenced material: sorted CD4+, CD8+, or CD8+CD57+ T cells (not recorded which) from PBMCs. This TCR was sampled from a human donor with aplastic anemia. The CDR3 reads CSASSWEPSQPQHF. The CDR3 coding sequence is TGCAGTGCCAGTAGTTGGGAGCCGTCTCAGCCCCAGCATTTT.